The 2 T cell receptor beta chains reported below all come from one sample, sequenced in a study of spatial heterogeneity in lung cancer. TCRdb used MiXCR to reprocess the 5' RACE reads, holding one entry per CDR3 protein. Of 550 to 800 distinct CDR3 sequences in the sample, 60% are singletons; the top ten hold 21%. As for time point: blood at routine non-recurrence follow-up after resection. Sequences were derived from PBMCs, sampled at follow-up. These receptors all stem from a female donor with early-stage non-small cell lung cancer.

Note on this clonotype: With the library built for alpha chains, this beta chain is off target and its frequency is not meaningful. The V gene is TRBV7-2, the J gene TRBJ2-1; D tentatively reads TRBD1 or TRBD2 (6 bases each). The CDR3 contains 17 residues. Germline loops: CDR1 SGHTA, CDR2 FQGNSA. V gave up 4 bases and J gave up 0 bases, with 16 bases separating them. CDR3 region: CASSSRRGSSSYNEQFF. Here the CDR3 DNA reads TGTGCCAGCAGCTCCAGGAGGGGGTCGAGCTCCTACAATGAGCAGTTCTTC.

Remarks on this clonotype: The library was built for alpha chains, so this beta chain is an off-target read and its size means little. This sequence joins TRBV7-9 and TRBJ2-7; tentatively, D is TRBD1 (6 bases). CDR1 and CDR2 (germline): SEHNR, FQNEAQ (reference sequence). The CDR3 runs 14 residues. The germline V and J ends were trimmed by 4 bases and 2 bases, with 12 bases remaining between them. CDR3 protein: CASSSGTQTYEQYF. CDR3 DNA: TGTGCCAGCAGCTCCGGGACACAAACCTACGAGCAGTACTTC. Combining the CDR3 with reference TRBV7-9 and TRBJ2-7 gives the whole variable domain DTGVSQNPRHKITKRGQNVTFRCDPISEHNRLYWYRQTLGQGPEFLTYFQNEAQLEKSRLLSDRFSAERPKGSFSTLEIQRTEQGDSAMYLCASSSGTQTYEQYFGPGTRLTVT.